This TCR beta chain was recovered during a study of cytomegalovirus exposure and HLA in healthy donors. Study at large: Falling in the Caucasian-associated ancestry cluster were 81% of approximately 410 genotyped donors. Study-wide points: A link between a missense DCLRE1C variant and TCR beta V- and J-gene trimming emerged from a later analysis. The number of N-insertions in an Asian-associated ancestry cluster was reportedly below the approximately 680-donor mean in a later analysis.

With 60 Vbeta and 13 Jbeta primers, the PCR was carried out. Sequenced by immunoSEQ multiplex PCR; TCRdb stores in-frame clones only, minus some. Among more than 130,000 clones listed, roughly 77% were seen once. The CDR3 runs 15 residues. V lost 4 bases and J lost 4; bases outside the gene matches: 11. The germline gives CDR1 GTSNPN, CDR2 SVGIG (reference sequence). Note on this clone: Antigen specificity is unknown.

V gene TRBV30 combines with J gene TRBJ2-7; TRBD1 matches 9 bases. Sequencing input: PBMCs. This TCR was sampled from a man aged 25-45 years in good health and CMV-seronegative. The CDR3 sequence is CAWTSLGQGLYEQYF. The CDR3 bases are TGTGCCTGGACGTCACTGGGACAGGGTTTATACGAGCAGTACTTC.